This T cell receptor beta chain was found in a study of T cells in Graves' hyperthyroidism and ophthalmopathy. Amplified TCR beta CDR3 regions came from RNA transcripts. HTBI primers were used for first-round RT-PCR of the TCR CDR3. TCRdb processed the multiplex PCR reads anew with MiXCR; each CDR3 protein has one entry. The data show roughly 500,000 distinct CDR3 sequences, 40% to 50% seen once. Sequencing was performed on peripheral blood or thyroid tissue (not recorded which). The sequence was obtained from an adult woman with Graves' disease, either hyperthyroidism or ophthalmopathy (not recorded which).

In nucleotides, the CDR3 is TGTGCCAGCGGGACAGGGGGATCAAACTATGGCTACACCTTC. Amino acids: CASGTGGSNYGYTF. This chain uses TRBV25-1 with TRBJ1-2, with 11 bases that match TRBD1. This CDR3 is built from 14 residues. The germline CDR1 and CDR2 sequences are MGHDK and SYGVNS. The J segment lost 2 bases and the V segment lost 8 bases, leaving 4 bases of the junction unmatched.